This entry describes one T cell receptor beta chain. The antigen is unknown. Profiling relied on immunoSEQ multiplex PCR, and the TCRdb table lists in-frame clones only, not all of them. This sample carries 13,000 or so clones, 86% of them seen once, and the ten largest clones take around 58%. Germline values: CDR1 MNHNS, CDR2 SASEGT. The length of the CDR3 is 13 residues. J was trimmed by 6 bases and V by 8 bases; bases with no gene match: 6. The record originates from a study of T cells in localized non-small cell lung cancer. Findings and limits, study-wide: The tumor had only one region sequenced, so heterogeneity remains possible. Of the tissues analyzed, uninvolved adjacent lung showed maximal T cell clonality, greater than tumor. Within adjacent lung there appeared a median around 57 of the top 100 tumor clones. Longer overall survival associated with higher blood T cell density; shorter survival with higher adjacent-lung clonality.

The input for sequencing was peripheral blood, taken before any cancer treatment. The genes are TRBV6-1 and TRBJ1-5; 8 bases align to TRBD1. The source of this sequence is a male donor aged 60 or over with stage III lung adenocarcinoma. The CDR3 nucleotides are TGTGCCAGCGGAACCCAGGGGGCTCAGCCCCAGCATTTT. It specifies CASGTQGAQPQHF.